These T cell receptor beta chains were read from a single sample in a study of naive and memory T cell subsets. TCRdb reprocessed the UMI-ligation and nested PCR reads via MiXCR and lists one record per CDR3 protein. The sample records some 83,000 distinct CDR3 sequences, approximately 14% being singletons. The sample was central memory CD4+ T cells from blood. The receptors stem from a human donor in good health. CDR3s include the opening cysteine and the closing phenylalanine or tryptophan. A D gene is named only where the DNA matches it firmly. Some rows have no size entry. The others give once, few or many, or a class for an expanded clone.

v_gene: TRBV4-1; j_gene: TRBJ2-3; abundance: many; d_gene: TRBD2; CDR3nt: TGCGCCAGCAGCCCTGTAAAAGCGGGAGGCACAGATACGCAGTATTTT; CDR3aa: CASSPVKAGGTDTQYF
v_gene: TRBV29-1; j_gene: TRBJ2-3; abundance: .; d_gene: .; CDR3nt: TGCAGCGTTGAAAACAGTGCAGGGCCATGGGATACGCAGTATTTT; CDR3aa: CSVENSAGPWDTQYF
v_gene: TRBV7-6; j_gene: TRBJ1-5; abundance: .; d_gene: TRBD1; CDR3nt: TGTGCCAGCAGCTTAAAACAGGGGAGCAATCAGCCCCAGCATTTT; CDR3aa: CASSLKQGSNQPQHF
v_gene: TRBV5-1; j_gene: TRBJ2-7; abundance: .; d_gene: TRBD2; CDR3nt: TGCGCCAGCAGCATGACTAGCGGGAGGAGGAACGAGCAGTACTTC; CDR3aa: CASSMTSGRRNEQYF
v_gene: TRBV29-1; j_gene: TRBJ1-2; abundance: once; d_gene: .; CDR3nt: TGCAGCGTTGGGGAGAACTATGGCTACACCTTC; CDR3aa: CSVGENYGYTF
v_gene: TRBV29-1; j_gene: TRBJ1-1; abundance: many; d_gene: .; CDR3nt: TGCAGCGTCCAGAACACTGAAGCTTTCTTT; CDR3aa: CSVQNTEAFF
v_gene: TRBV12-3/TRBV12-4; j_gene: TRBJ2-7; abundance: few; d_gene: .; CDR3nt: TGTGCCAGCCCATCCCAGACCCCTAATCCATACGAGCAGTACTTC; CDR3aa: CASPSQTPNPYEQYF
v_gene: TRBV21-1; j_gene: TRBJ1-1; abundance: many; d_gene: .; CDR3nt: TGTGCCAGCAGCAGCGTAAACCTTTGTGGTGAAGCTTTCTTT; CDR3aa: CASSSVNLCGEAFF
v_gene: TRBV30; j_gene: TRBJ2-2; abundance: .; d_gene: .; CDR3nt: TGTGCCTGGAGCAGGGGTCGGGTCGGAGTGAGCGGGGAGCTGTTTTTT; CDR3aa: CAWSRGRVGVSGELFF
v_gene: TRBV29-1; j_gene: TRBJ2-5; abundance: .; d_gene: .; CDR3nt: TGCAGCACCCATAAAAGGGGCGTCCAAGAGACCCAGTACTTC; CDR3aa: CSTHKRGVQETQYF
v_gene: TRBV7-3; j_gene: TRBJ2-3; abundance: .; d_gene: .; CDR3nt: TGTGCCAGCAGCTTAACCCGGGGAAGCACAGATACGCAGTATTTT; CDR3aa: CASSLTRGSTDTQYF
v_gene: TRBV2; j_gene: TRBJ2-1; abundance: few; d_gene: TRBD1; CDR3nt: TGTGCCAGATATCGTATGGGGGTTGCGGGACAGGGGTACAATGAGCAGTTCTTC; CDR3aa: CARYRMGVAGQGYNEQFF
v_gene: TRBV5-5; j_gene: TRBJ1-1; abundance: few; d_gene: .; CDR3nt: TGTGCCAGCAGCTTCAGACAGCACACTGAAGCTTTCTTT; CDR3aa: CASSFRQHTEAFF
v_gene: TRBV29-1; j_gene: TRBJ2-7; abundance: many; d_gene: .; CDR3nt: TGCAGCGTTGATAACGGGGGTTCCTACGAGCAGTACTTC; CDR3aa: CSVDNGGSYEQYF
v_gene: TRBV5-1; j_gene: TRBJ1-2; abundance: few; d_gene: .; CDR3nt: TGCGCCAGCAGGACAGAAAACTATGGCTACACCTTC; CDR3aa: CASRTENYGYTF
v_gene: TRBV5-1; j_gene: TRBJ1-1; abundance: .; d_gene: TRBD1; CDR3nt: TGCGCCAGCAGCCCAGGACAGGGTCGCGCTGAAGCTTTCTTT; CDR3aa: CASSPGQGRAEAFF
v_gene: TRBV2; j_gene: TRBJ2-3; abundance: many; d_gene: .; CDR3nt: TGTGCCAGCAAGATCGGGGAAAACACAGATACGCAGTATTTT; CDR3aa: CASKIGENTDTQYF
v_gene: TRBV5-1; j_gene: TRBJ2-5; abundance: .; d_gene: .; CDR3nt: TGCGCCAGCAGCTTGGCGCCGGGGGCGCGGACCCAGTACTTC; CDR3aa: CASSLAPGARTQYF
v_gene: TRBV6-1; j_gene: TRBJ2-5; abundance: many; d_gene: TRBD2; CDR3nt: TGTGCCAGCAGTGACCTGCGCGGGACTAGCGGGAAAGAGACCCAGTACTTC; CDR3aa: CASSDLRGTSGKETQYF
v_gene: TRBV5-4; j_gene: TRBJ1-1; abundance: .; d_gene: .; CDR3nt: TGTGCCAGCAGCTTGAGGGCTAGGGTTGAAGCTTTCTTT; CDR3aa: CASSLRARVEAFF
v_gene: TRBV30; j_gene: TRBJ1-6; abundance: many; d_gene: TRBD1; CDR3nt: TGTGCCTATAGACAGGGGAACATGAATTCACCCCTCCACTTT; CDR3aa: CAYRQGNMNSPLHF
v_gene: TRBV20-1; j_gene: TRBJ1-1; abundance: few; d_gene: TRBD1; CDR3nt: TGCAGTGCTCAGTCAGGGGGCAGGACTGAAGCTTTCTTT; CDR3aa: CSAQSGGRTEAFF
v_gene: TRBV5-1; j_gene: TRBJ1-1; abundance: .; d_gene: .; CDR3nt: TGCGCCAGCAGTCCGGGACGGGGGGGTGCCACTGAAGCTTTCTTT; CDR3aa: CASSPGRGGATEAFF
v_gene: TRBV11-2; j_gene: TRBJ2-7; abundance: medium-sized; d_gene: .; CDR3nt: TGTGCCAGCAGCTTAGATCGGGGGTCCGGCTACGAGCAGTACTTC; CDR3aa: CASSLDRGSGYEQYF
v_gene: TRBV20-1; j_gene: TRBJ1-6; abundance: .; d_gene: .; CDR3nt: TGCAGTGCTAGGTCAGGGAACGACAATTCACCCCTCCACTTT; CDR3aa: CSARSGNDNSPLHF
v_gene: TRBV20-1; j_gene: TRBJ2-3; abundance: many; d_gene: TRBD2; CDR3nt: TGCAGTGCCATTAGCGGGAGTGGGGTCACAGATACGCAGTATTTT; CDR3aa: CSAISGSGVTDTQYF
v_gene: TRBV6-2/TRBV6-3; j_gene: TRBJ2-7; abundance: .; d_gene: .; CDR3nt: TGTGCCAGCAGTTACGGTAGAGGGATCCACGAGCAGTACTTC; CDR3aa: CASSYGRGIHEQYF
v_gene: TRBV11-1; j_gene: TRBJ1-2; abundance: .; d_gene: .; CDR3nt: TGTGCCAGCAGCCGATACAGCGGGGGGAACTATGGCTACACCTTC; CDR3aa: CASSRYSGGNYGYTF
v_gene: TRBV30; j_gene: TRBJ2-7; abundance: many; d_gene: TRBD2; CDR3nt: TGTGCCTGGAGTGCGGGGATAGCGGGTGAGCAGTACTTC; CDR3aa: CAWSAGIAGEQYF
v_gene: TRBV5-6; j_gene: TRBJ2-7; abundance: few; d_gene: TRBD2; CDR3nt: TGTGCCAGCAGCTTGTTTCGACTAGCGGCCTACGAGCAGTACTTC; CDR3aa: CASSLFRLAAYEQYF
v_gene: TRBV5-6; j_gene: TRBJ2-2; abundance: .; d_gene: .; CDR3nt: TGTGCCAGCAGCTCGGACTATCGATTGACCGGGGAGCTGTTTTTT; CDR3aa: CASSSDYRLTGELFF
v_gene: TRBV20-1; j_gene: TRBJ1-2; abundance: once; d_gene: TRBD1; CDR3nt: TGCAGTGTTAAAAGGACAGGCGGCATCTATGGCTACACCTTC; CDR3aa: CSVKRTGGIYGYTF
v_gene: TRBV7-2; j_gene: TRBJ2-1; abundance: medium-sized; d_gene: TRBD1; CDR3nt: TGTGCCAGCAGCAGGGACAGGAATGAGCAGTTCTTC; CDR3aa: CASSRDRNEQFF
v_gene: TRBV27; j_gene: TRBJ2-6; abundance: few; d_gene: .; CDR3nt: TGTGCCAGCAGGGGTGGAGGGGCCAACGTCCTGACTTTC; CDR3aa: CASRGGGANVLTF
v_gene: TRBV7-2; j_gene: TRBJ2-1; abundance: .; d_gene: TRBD2; CDR3nt: TGTGCCAGCAGCTTAGAGGGAGGGTGGGGTAGCGGGAGGGTAGTCAATGAGCAGTTCTTC; CDR3aa: CASSLEGGWGSGRVVNEQFF
v_gene: TRBV2; j_gene: TRBJ2-1; abundance: few; d_gene: TRBD2; CDR3nt: TGTGCCAGCAGTGACGGGGGGATTTACAATGAGCAGTTCTTC; CDR3aa: CASSDGGIYNEQFF
v_gene: TRBV20-1; j_gene: TRBJ2-7; abundance: many; d_gene: .; CDR3nt: TGCAGTGCTAGTTTGGAGTACGAGCAGTACTTC; CDR3aa: CSASLEYEQYF
v_gene: TRBV12-3/TRBV12-4; j_gene: TRBJ2-5; abundance: once; d_gene: TRBD2; CDR3nt: TGTGCCAGCAGTTTTAGTCCTAGCGGGAGCGGGAAGACCCAGTACTTC; CDR3aa: CASSFSPSGSGKTQYF
v_gene: TRBV21-1; j_gene: TRBJ1-1; abundance: .; d_gene: .; CDR3nt: TGTGCCAGATTTACCGGGACAGAAAACACTGAAGCTTTCTTT; CDR3aa: CARFTGTENTEAFF
v_gene: TRBV20-1; j_gene: TRBJ1-6; abundance: .; d_gene: TRBD1; CDR3nt: TGCAGTGCTACCCGACCAGGGGGCAATAATTCACCCCTCCACTTT; CDR3aa: CSATRPGGNNSPLHF
v_gene: TRBV5-4; j_gene: TRBJ1-1; abundance: few; d_gene: .; CDR3nt: TGTGCCAGCAGCCGGACCCTGAACACTGAAGCTTTCTTT; CDR3aa: CASSRTLNTEAFF
v_gene: TRBV20-1; j_gene: TRBJ2-5; abundance: .; d_gene: .; CDR3nt: TGCAGTGCTGCACGCCGGGGACCCGCCGGGGAGACCCAGTACTTC; CDR3aa: CSAARRGPAGETQYF
v_gene: TRBV7-2; j_gene: TRBJ2-1; abundance: few; d_gene: .; CDR3nt: TGTGCCAGCAGCTTCGGGGTAAGCTCCTACAATGAGCAGTTCTTC; CDR3aa: CASSFGVSSYNEQFF
v_gene: TRBV5-5; j_gene: TRBJ2-5; abundance: many; d_gene: .; CDR3nt: TGTGCCAGCAGCCCCGGACTGATTCAAGAGACCCAGTACTTC; CDR3aa: CASSPGLIQETQYF
v_gene: TRBV7-9; j_gene: TRBJ2-3; abundance: .; d_gene: TRBD1; CDR3nt: TGTGCCAGCAGCTTGACGGGACAGGGAAGCACAGATACGCAGTATTTT; CDR3aa: CASSLTGQGSTDTQYF
v_gene: TRBV5-1; j_gene: TRBJ1-2; abundance: .; d_gene: .; CDR3nt: TGCGCCAGCAGCCCCGCACCGGCGGGAACCTATGGCTACACCTTC; CDR3aa: CASSPAPAGTYGYTF